The next 17 T cell receptor beta chains were all read from a single sample in a study of regulatory T cells in long-lasting Graves disease. Time point described: persistent/refractory GD, antithyroid drugs over 5 years with positive TRAb. After RNA was extracted from PBMCs, the TCR library was made from it. Both iRepertoire HTBI primers and Arm-PCR of CDR3 regions were used to build the TCR beta libraries. TCRdb reprocessed the multiplex PCR reads via MiXCR and lists one record per CDR3 protein. The table lists roughly 500,000 distinct CDR3 sequences, around 20% of them singletons. This specimen consisted of peripheral blood mononuclear cells (PBMCs), obtained when the disease was refractory, from a patient treated with antithyroid drugs. The receptors were gathered from a female donor with Graves disease.

This clonotype was seen many times. J is TRBJ2-1 and V is TRBV2, with 11 bases that match TRBD2. Germline values: CDR1 SNHLY, CDR2 FYNNEI. The CDR3 is 15 residues long. V was clipped by 1 base and J by 7 bases; unmatched bases: 3. CDR3 in amino acids: CASSEGTSGWNEQFF. Written as DNA, the CDR3 is TGTGCCAGCAGTGAAGGGACTAGCGGGTGGAATGAGCAGTTCTTC. Together with reference TRBV2 and TRBJ2-1, the CDR3 gives the full variable domain: EPEVTQTPSHQVTQMGQEVILRCVPISNHLYFYWYRQILGQKVEFLVSFYNNEISEKSEIFDDQFSVERPDGSNFTLKIRSTKLEDSAMYFCASSEGTSGWNEQFFGPGTRLTVL.

V gene TRBV11-2 combines with J gene TRBJ2-5, with D unresolved. The CDR3 is 14 amino acids. V was cut by 1 base and J by 5 bases, with 11 bases left in between. The V gene's germline CDR1 is SGHAT and CDR2 FQNNGV. This CDR3 is CASSLALGYETQYF. CDR3 DNA: TGTGCCAGCAGCTTAGCATTGGGGTACGAGACCCAGTACTTC.

The V and J genes are TRBV6-5 and TRBJ2-7, with D perhaps TRBD1 or TRBD2 (5 bases each). This CDR3 has 14 amino acids. Trimming stripped 3 bases from V and 7 bases from J, with 16 bases between. Germline-derived CDR1 and CDR2 are MNHEY and SVGAGI. The CDR3 DNA sequence: TGTGCCAGCAGTTATCTCGGTCTCTGGGGGGAGCAGTACTTC. Its protein is CASSYLGLWGEQYF.

This clonotype was detected many times. V gene TRBV28 combines with J gene TRBJ2-7, with 8 bases fitting TRBD1. There are 15 residues in the CDR3. Germline V lookup: CDR1 MDHEN, CDR2 SYDVKM. Trimming took 5 bases from V and 3 from J; bases not matched to a gene: 9. CDR3 nucleotides: TGTGCCAGCAGTAGGACAGGGCGTTCAAGCTACGAGCAGTACTTC. As protein: CASSRTGRSSYEQYF.

This clonotype was seen a handful of times. This chain connects TRBV20-1 to TRBJ2-2, with 15 positions matching TRBD2. CDR1 is DFQATT, CDR2 SNEGSKA, per germline (reference sequence). V lost 0 bases, J lost 3 bases, and 5 bases stayed unmatched. The CDR3 loop spans 18 amino acids. CDR3 bases: TGCAGTGCTAGAGACCTGGGACTAGCGGGAGGCTACACCGGGGAGCTGTTTTTT. Translation: CSARDLGLAGGYTGELFF.

This clonotype came up a few times. The rearrangement uses TRBV7-9 and TRBJ1-4; D is undetermined. Germline V lookup: CDR1 SEHNR, CDR2 FQNEAQ (reference sequence). V lost 2 bases to trimming and J lost 7 bases, with 8 bases between them. The CDR3 is made up of 13 amino acids. The CDR3 sequence is CASSLSLSEKLFF. The CDR3, as DNA: TGTGCCAGCAGCTTAAGTCTTAGTGAAAAACTGTTTTTT.

The rearrangement joins TRBV4-2 to TRBJ2-5, with 9 positions matching TRBD2. CDR1 LGHNA and CDR2 YNFKEQ come from the germline V gene. CDR3 length equals 18 residues. The V and J ends lost 0 bases and 5 bases, in that order; junction bases with no gene match: 13. This CDR3 is CASSQEEPPSGIFETQYF. CDR3 bases: TGTGCCAGCAGCCAAGAAGAGCCGCCTAGCGGGATTTTCGAGACCCAGTACTTC.

This clonotype turned up a few times. The V and J genes are TRBV20-1 and TRBJ2-4; the match to TRBD2 covers 11 bases. The CDR3 is 18 amino acids. V shed 0 bases, J shed 7 bases, and the junction held 14 bases outside the gene matches. Germline loops: CDR1 DFQATT, CDR2 SNEGSKA (reference sequence). The CDR3 DNA reads TGCAGTGCTAGAGATTATTCCCGGGGTAGCGGGAGGGGTAACATTCAGTACTTC. This encodes CSARDYSRGSGRGNIQYF.

The sample holds many counts of this clonotype. In DNA, the CDR3 is TGTGCCAGCAGTCCCCTTAGGTCGAACACTGAAGCTTTCTTT. Translating it yields CASSPLRSNTEAFF. The gene calls are TRBV28 and TRBJ1-1; D is uncertain. The CDR3 totals 14 residues. With 5 bases removed from V and 1 base from J, the gap between germline ends came to 11 bases. From germline, CDR1 is MDHEN and CDR2 SYDVKM. Full variable domain (outside the CDR3, taken from reference TRBV28 and TRBJ1-1): DVKVTQSSRYLVKRTGEKVFLECVQDMDHENMFWYRQDPGLGLRLIYFSYDVKMKEKGDIPEGYSVSREKKERFSLILESASTNQTSMYLCASSPLRSNTEAFFGQGTRLTVV.

This clonotype has only a few counts. The chain joins TRBV10-3 to TRBJ2-5; D is perhaps TRBD2 (5 bases). The CDR3 runs to 13 residues. Trimming took off 6 bases at V and 2 bases at J, with 10 bases between the two ends. CDR1 is ENHRY, CDR2 SYGVKD, per germline. CDR3 protein: CAIREEKQETQYF. The CDR3 bases are TGTGCCATCAGGGAGGAGAAACAAGAGACCCAGTACTTC.

The rearrangement links TRBV5-1 to TRBJ2-7, with a weak D call TRBD1 (6 bases). Trimming cost V 0 bases and J 4 bases, with 17 bases left between them. The CDR3 is made up of 16 amino acids. Per germline, CDR1 SGHRS and CDR2 YFSETQ. The DNA for the CDR3 is TGCGCCAGCAGCTTGGCCGCGACAGGATCGGCGTACGAGCAGTACTTC. This sequence encodes CASSLAATGSAYEQYF. Using reference TRBV5-1 and TRBJ2-7 for the parts outside the CDR3, the full variable domain is KAGVTQTPRYLIKTRGQQVTLSCSPISGHRSVSWYQQTPGQGLQFLFEYFSETQRNKGNFPGRFSGRQFSNSRSEMNVSTLELGDSALYLCASSLAATGSAYEQYFGPGTRLTVT.

This clonotype has ten or more counts. The chain combines TRBV11-2 with TRBJ1-5, with TRBD1 identical over 7 bases. CDR1 is SGHAT, CDR2 FQNNGV, per germline. The CDR3 spans 17 residues. The ends lost 5 bases at V and 1 base at J; junction bases unmatched: 11. Here the CDR3 reads CASSPGPRQGSNQPQHF. DNA for the CDR3: TGTGCCAGCAGCCCCGGCCCCCGACAGGGAAGCAATCAGCCCCAGCATTTT.

This clonotype was seen only a few times. The chain combines TRBV29-1 with TRBJ1-2; weak D call: TRBD1 (5 bases). CDR1 is SQVTM, CDR2 ANQGSEA, per germline. The V end lost 4 bases, the J end lost 7 bases, and 7 bases lay between the germline ends. CDR3 length: 10 residues. The DNA for the CDR3 is TGCAGCGTTGTCGGGGGTGGCTACACCTTC. The encoded protein is CSVVGGGYTF.

The chain employs TRBV12-3 or TRBV12-4 and TRBJ2-3; 9 bases line up with TRBD2. V shed 3 bases and J 2 bases; nucleotides not matched to a gene: 9. The CDR3 runs to 17 residues. CDR3: CASSLAMSGRITDTQYF. CDR3 in DNA: TGTGCCAGCAGTTTGGCCATGAGCGGGAGGATCACAGATACGCAGTATTTT.

This clonotype occurred many times. V and J are TRBV11-1 and TRBJ2-2; 9 nucleotides align to TRBD1. The ends lost 8 bases at V and 5 bases at J; junction bases unmatched: 6. CDR3 length: 14 amino acids. From germline, CDR1 is SGHAT and CDR2 FQDESV (reference sequence). The chain's CDR3 is CASAGTGWTGELFF. DNA for the CDR3: TGTGCCAGCGCTGGGACAGGGTGGACCGGGGAGCTGTTTTTT.

This clonotype came up a few times. The chain employs TRBV29-1 and TRBJ1-5, with a possible D match to TRBD1 (5 bases). Germline CDR1 SQVTM, CDR2 ANQGSEA. The CDR3 extends over 12 amino acids. Between the trimmed V and J ends, which lost 7 bases and 0 bases, there was a span of 7 bases. The chain's CDR3 is CSAQGSNQPQHF. The CDR3 region has the DNA TGCAGCGCGCAGGGTAGCAATCAGCCCCAGCATTTT.

This clonotype was counted between two and nine times. The chain has TRBV7-9 and TRBJ1-2; D possibly corresponds to TRBD1 (5 bases). The CDR3 has 15 residues. V lost 5 bases, J lost 6 bases, and 19 bases lay in between. Germline V gene lookup returns CDR1 SEHNR and CDR2 FQNEAQ (reference sequence). CDR3 in DNA: TGTGCCAGCAGCGCGAGACAGCCCGCCCTAAATGGCTACACCTTC. It codes for CASSARQPALNGYTF.